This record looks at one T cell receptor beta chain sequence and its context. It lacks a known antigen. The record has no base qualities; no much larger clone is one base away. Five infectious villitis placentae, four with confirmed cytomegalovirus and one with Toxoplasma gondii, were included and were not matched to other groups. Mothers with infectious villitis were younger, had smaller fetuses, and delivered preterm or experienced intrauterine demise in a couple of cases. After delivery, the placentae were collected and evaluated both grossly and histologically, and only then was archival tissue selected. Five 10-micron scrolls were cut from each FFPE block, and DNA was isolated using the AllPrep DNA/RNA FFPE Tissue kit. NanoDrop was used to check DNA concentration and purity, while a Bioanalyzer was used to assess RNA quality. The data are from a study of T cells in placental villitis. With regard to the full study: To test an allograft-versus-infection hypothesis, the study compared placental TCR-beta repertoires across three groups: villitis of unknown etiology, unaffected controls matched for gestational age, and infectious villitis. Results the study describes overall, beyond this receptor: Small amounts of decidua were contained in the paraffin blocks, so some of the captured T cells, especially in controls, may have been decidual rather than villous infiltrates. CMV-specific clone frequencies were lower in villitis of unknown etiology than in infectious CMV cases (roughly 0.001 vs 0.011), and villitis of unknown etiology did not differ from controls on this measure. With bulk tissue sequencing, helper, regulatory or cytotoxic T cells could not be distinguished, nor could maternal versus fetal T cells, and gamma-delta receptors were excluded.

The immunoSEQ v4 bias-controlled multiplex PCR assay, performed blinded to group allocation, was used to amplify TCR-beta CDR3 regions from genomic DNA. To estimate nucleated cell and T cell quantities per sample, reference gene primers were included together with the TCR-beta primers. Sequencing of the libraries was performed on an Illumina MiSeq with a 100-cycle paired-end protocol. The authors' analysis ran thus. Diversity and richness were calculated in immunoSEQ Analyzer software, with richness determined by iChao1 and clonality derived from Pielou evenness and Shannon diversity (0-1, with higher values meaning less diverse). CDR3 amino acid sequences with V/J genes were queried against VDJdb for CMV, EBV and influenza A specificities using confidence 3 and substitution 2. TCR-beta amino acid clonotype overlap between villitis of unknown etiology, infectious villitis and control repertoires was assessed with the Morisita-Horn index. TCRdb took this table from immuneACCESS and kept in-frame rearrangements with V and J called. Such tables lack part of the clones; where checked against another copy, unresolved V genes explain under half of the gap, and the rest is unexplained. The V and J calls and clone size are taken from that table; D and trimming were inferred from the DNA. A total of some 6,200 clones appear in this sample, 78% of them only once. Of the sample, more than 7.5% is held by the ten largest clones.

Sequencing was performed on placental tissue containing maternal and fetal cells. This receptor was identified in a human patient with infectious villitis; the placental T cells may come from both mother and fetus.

This receptor carries the CDR3 CASSYSSSGANVLTF. The nucleotides are TGTGCCAGCAGTTACTCGAGCTCTGGGGCCAACGTCCTGACTTTC. This receptor chain uses TRBV6-5 and TRBJ2-6; the D gene identity is not certain. From the cysteine through the phenylalanine, the CDR3 covers 15 amino acids. Only the CDR3 DNA is retained, 45 bases long and in frame from the first base. Trimming costs V 0 bases and J 0 bases, and their ends lie 3 bases apart. The germline V gene yields MNHEY for CDR1 and SVGAGI for CDR2.